The rows below give T cell receptor beta chains drawn from one sample of a study of STAT5B mutations in CD4+ large granular lymphocyte leukemia. Profiling relied on immunoSEQ multiplex PCR, and the TCRdb table lists in-frame clones only, not all of them. This sample carries more than 45,000 clones, 60% to 75% of them seen once, and the ten largest clones take less than 2%. The sample was CD4+ T cells from blood buffy coats. Every receptor here comes from a human donor in good health. The CDR3 runs from the conserved cysteine through the conserved F or W. A D gene is named only where the DNA matches it firmly. Clone size appears in some rows only: once, few, many, or a class for an expanded clone.

few,TRBJ1-5,TRBD1,TRBV5-1,TGCGCCAGCAGCTTGGATACAGGGGGTTTTCAGCCCCAGCATTTT,CASSLDTGGFQPQHF
.,TRBJ1-1,.,TRBV30,TGTGCCTCCCCGGGGCCGACTGAAGCTTTCTTT,CASPGPTEAFF
.,TRBJ2-5,.,TRBV18,TGTGCCAGCTCACCATATGAGGTCCAAGAGACCCAGTACTTC,CASSPYEVQETQYF
.,TRBJ1-6,.,TRBV6-5,TGTGCCAGCAGCTATTCTTCACCCCTCCACTTT,CASSYSSPLHF
.,TRBJ2-7,.,TRBV5-1,TGCGCCAGCAGAGACCGCGGCTCTCAGTCGTACTTC,CASRDRGSQSYF
.,TRBJ1-5,TRBD1,TRBV28,TGTGCCAGCCTGACAGGGGCAAATCAGCCCCAGCATTTT,CASLTGANQPQHF
once,TRBJ2-3,.,TRBV6-5,TGTGCCAGCAGTCAGTTCGGCGGGGACACAGATACGCAGTATTTT,CASSQFGGDTDTQYF
few,TRBJ2-3,TRBD1,TRBV5-1,TGCGCCAGCAGCTTGTCAACAGGGGGCGGCACAGATACGCAGTATTTT,CASSLSTGGGTDTQYF
once,TRBJ2-7,TRBD2,TRBV28,TGTGCCAGCAGCATGAGCACTAGCGGGCTGAGTGTGTACTTC,CASSMSTSGLSVYF
.,TRBJ2-1,.,TRBV7-2,TGTGCCAGCAGCTTATTGGATTCATCCTATGAGCAGTTCTTC,CASSLLDSSYEQFF
.,TRBJ2-2,.,TRBV5-6,TGTGCCAGCAGCCAGGGCCGGGGGAGAAACACCGGGGAGCTGTTTTTT,CASSQGRGRNTGELFF
few,TRBJ1-5,.,TRBV18,TGTGCCAGCTCGCATGATGTGGAGATTGGCAATCAGCCCCAGCATTTT,CASSHDVEIGNQPQHF
.,TRBJ2-1,.,TRBV27,TGTGCCAGCAAATCGACTGGGTCCTACAATGAGCAGTTCTTC,CASKSTGSYNEQFF
.,TRBJ1-1,.,TRBV5-1,TGCGCCAGCAGCTTGGTGGGGCAGGGGCAAGCTTTCTTT,CASSLVGQGQAFF
.,TRBJ2-1,TRBD2,TRBV4-2,TGTGCCAGCAGCCAAGATCTAGCGGGGGGGCCTTCCTACAATGAGCAGTTCTTC,CASSQDLAGGPSYNEQFF
.,TRBJ2-3,.,TRBV7-7,TGTGCTAGCAGCTGTAGGACTCGCCCATCAGATACGCAGTATTTT,CASSCRTRPSDTQYF
once,TRBJ1-4,TRBD1,TRBV4-1,TGCGCCAGCAGCCAAGCGGGACAGTCGAATGAAAAACTGTTTTTT,CASSQAGQSNEKLFF
.,TRBJ2-3,.,TRBV19,TGTGCCAGTAGTATGACGTACACAGATACGCAGTATTTT,CASSMTYTDTQYF
.,TRBJ1-1,TRBD1,TRBV5-5,TGTGCCAGCAGCGCTGGACAGGGGATAGTGTTCCCTGAAGCTTTCTTT,CASSAGQGIVFPEAFF
few,TRBJ2-2,TRBD1,TRBV4-1,TGCGCCAGCAGCCAAGATCCGGGACAGGCATTAAGCACCGGGGAGCTGTTTTTT,CASSQDPGQALSTGELFF
.,TRBJ1-5,TRBD1,TRBV4-1,TGCGCCAGCAGGAAAGAACAGGGGCAGCCCCAGCATTTT,CASRKEQGQPQHF
once,TRBJ1-1,TRBD1,TRBV10-3,TGTGCCATCACCGGGGGGGAGGGACAGGGGGCTGAAGCTTTCTTT,CAITGGEGQGAEAFF
.,TRBJ2-5,TRBD1,TRBV7-9,TGTGCCAGCAGCTTAGCAACCGGGACAGGAAAAGAGACCCAGTACTTC,CASSLATGTGKETQYF
.,TRBJ1-2,TRBD1,TRBV6-1,TGTGCCAGCAGTGATTGGTGGACAGGGGGCGATGGCTACACCTTC,CASSDWWTGGDGYTF
.,TRBJ1-6,.,TRBV28,TGTGCCAGCAGTTTAGCACAGGGAGGTAATTCACCCCTCCACTTT,CASSLAQGGNSPLHF
.,TRBJ1-5,.,TRBV29-1,TGCAGCGTTGTGAAGGGTAGGTCCCAGCATTTT,CSVVKGRSQHF
.,TRBJ2-5,.,TRBV2,TGTGCCAGCAGGGCCCCCCAAGAGACCCAGTACTTC,CASRAPQETQYF
few,TRBJ1-5,TRBD1,TRBV5-8,TGTGCCAGCAGCTTGGGACAAGGGGGCAGCAATCAGCCCCAGCATTTT,CASSLGQGGSNQPQHF
.,TRBJ2-4,TRBD1,TRBV14,TGTGCCAGCAGCCAATCTCACGGACAGGGGGCCATTCAGTACTTC,CASSQSHGQGAIQYF
.,TRBJ2-3,.,TRBV5-3,TGTGCCAGAAGCTTAGGAGGCATTTGTACAGATACGCAGTATTTT,CARSLGGICTDTQYF
.,TRBJ1-1,.,TRBV29-1,TGCAGCGTAGCAGACCCGCGGGTCAACACTGAAGCTTTCTTT,CSVADPRVNTEAFF
few,TRBJ1-1,.,TRBV6-5,TGTGCCAGCAGTGGGGAATTGAACACTGAAGCTTTCTTT,CASSGELNTEAFF
.,TRBJ2-3,TRBD1,TRBV11-2,TGTGCCAGCAGCTCCCAGGGGGCTAGCACAGATACGCAGTATTTT,CASSSQGASTDTQYF
.,TRBJ1-3,.,TRBV9,TGTGCCAGCAGCACGTACGACACCCCCTCTGGAAACACCATATATTTT,CASSTYDTPSGNTIYF
.,TRBJ2-5,TRBD2,TRBV4-1,TGCGCCAGCAGCGAATCTGTTTCGGTAGCGGGGTTAGAGACCCAGTACTTC,CASSESVSVAGLETQYF
.,TRBJ2-3,TRBD2,TRBV9,TGTGCCAGCAGCCCCCCGGGTCGGGGGGGCCTGAATACGCAGTATTTT,CASSPPGRGGLNTQYF
.,TRBJ1-3,.,TRBV19,TGTGCCAGTAGTATAGATCGATCTGGAAACACCATATATTTT,CASSIDRSGNTIYF
.,TRBJ1-5,TRBD1,TRBV28,TGTGCCAGCACCGACCGGACAGGGGGCATCGGGAATCAGCCCCAGCATTTT,CASTDRTGGIGNQPQHF
.,TRBJ2-3,TRBD2,TRBV9,TGTGCCAGCAGCACCGGGACTAGCGGGGGGCCCACAGATACGCAGTATTTT,CASSTGTSGGPTDTQYF
.,TRBJ2-3,TRBD1,TRBV5-1,TGCGCCAGCAGTCCCGGACAGGTGGAAGATACGCAGTATTTT,CASSPGQVEDTQYF
.,TRBJ2-1,TRBD1,TRBV10-3,TGTGCCATCAGTGAGTCGGGACAGTCCTACAATGAGCAGTTCTTC,CAISESGQSYNEQFF
.,TRBJ1-1,.,TRBV27,TGTGCCAGCAGCCGGGGCACTGAAGCTTTCTTT,CASSRGTEAFF
.,TRBJ1-5,.,TRBV6-4,TGTGCCAGCAGCAGAGAAACCAATCAGCCCCAGCATTTT,CASSRETNQPQHF
once,TRBJ1-1,TRBD1,TRBV19,TGTGCCAGTAGTTCGGACAGGGTCAACACTGAAGCTTTCTTT,CASSSDRVNTEAFF
.,TRBJ1-5,TRBD1,TRBV2,TGTGCCAGCACAGGGACAGTAGCCAATCAGCCCCAGCATTTT,CASTGTVANQPQHF
.,TRBJ1-5,.,TRBV5-1,TGCGCCAGCAGCTTGGCGTTGGGGTATCAGCCCCAGCATTTT,CASSLALGYQPQHF
.,TRBJ2-4,.,TRBV19,TGTGCCAGTAGTATACCCAGCGGCACCAAAAACATTCAGTACTTC,CASSIPSGTKNIQYF
few,TRBJ2-7,.,TRBV5-1,TGCGCCAGCAGCTTGGACCACTACGAGCAGTACTTC,CASSLDHYEQYF
.,TRBJ1-2,.,TRBV21-1,TGTGCCATCTCGGTTGGGGGGGCGAGGGGCTACACCTTC,CAISVGGARGYTF
.,TRBJ1-2,.,TRBV5-1,TGCGCCAGCAGCGAAGGAGAAGGGGGTTATGGCTACACCTTC,CASSEGEGGYGYTF
.,TRBJ2-5,.,TRBV13,TGTGCCAGCAGCTTTCGGGTCCAAGAGACCCAGTACTTC,CASSFRVQETQYF
.,TRBJ2-3,.,TRBV9,TGTGCCAGCAGCGCTCAACAGGGCACAGATACGCAGTATTTT,CASSAQQGTDTQYF
.,TRBJ1-5,TRBD1,TRBV5-6,TGTGCCAGCAGCTTGGGGGACAGGGCAAATCAGCCCCAGCATTTT,CASSLGDRANQPQHF
.,TRBJ1-6,TRBD1,TRBV27,TGTGCCAGCAGCCGGACAGGGATGGATTCACCCCTCCACTTT,CASSRTGMDSPLHF
.,TRBJ1-4,.,TRBV6-5,TGTGCCAGCCGAGGCCCTACGGGGGAAAAACTGTTTTTT,CASRGPTGEKLFF
.,TRBJ2-7,.,TRBV7-2,TGTGCCAGCAGCTACACCGACACGTCCTACGAGCAGTACTTC,CASSYTDTSYEQYF
.,TRBJ1-1,.,TRBV27,TGTGCCAGCAGTTTAAGTCGTAGGGGACAAGCCATGGGGGAAGCTTTCTTT,CASSLSRRGQAMGEAFF
.,TRBJ2-1,TRBD1,TRBV5-1,TGCGCCAGCAGCTTGAGAGGGGGCGGAGGCAATGAGCAGTTCTTC,CASSLRGGGGNEQFF